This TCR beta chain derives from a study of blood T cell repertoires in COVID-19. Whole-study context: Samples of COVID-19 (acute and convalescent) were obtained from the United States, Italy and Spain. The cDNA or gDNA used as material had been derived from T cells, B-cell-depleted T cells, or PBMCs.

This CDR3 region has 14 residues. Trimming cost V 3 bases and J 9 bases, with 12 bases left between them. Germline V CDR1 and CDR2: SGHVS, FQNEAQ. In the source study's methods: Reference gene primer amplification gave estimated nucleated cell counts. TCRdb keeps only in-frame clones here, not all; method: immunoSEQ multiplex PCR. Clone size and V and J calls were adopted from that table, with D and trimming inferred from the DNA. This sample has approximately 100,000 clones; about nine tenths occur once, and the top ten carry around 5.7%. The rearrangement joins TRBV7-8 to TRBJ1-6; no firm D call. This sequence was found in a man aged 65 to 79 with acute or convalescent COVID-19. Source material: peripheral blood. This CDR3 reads CASSLSLIPSPLHF. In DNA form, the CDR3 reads TGTGCCAGCAGCTTGAGTCTCATCCCTTCACCCCTCCACTTT.